The rows below give T cell receptor beta chains drawn from one sample of a study of PD-L1 blockade in urothelial cancer. Profiled with immunoSEQ multiplex PCR; TCRdb holds only in-frame clones, not every one. The profile shows nearly 50,000 clones, approximately 86% of them singletons. The sample was PBMCs, taken around atezolizumab (anti-PD-L1) treatment. The receptors were gathered from a man aged 45 to 65 with urothelial cancer. Each CDR3 is given with its conserved first and last residue. Fields, in order: V gene, D gene, CDR3 protein. D genes are given only for firm matches.

>TRBV7-7|TRBD2
CASSEFLAEETQYF
>TRBV18|TRBD2
CASSPTSGSINGELFF
>TRBV5-4|TRBD2
CASSRSRTSGSGTQYF
>TRBV7-2|TRBD2
CASSRKGAGTLTDTQYF
>TRBV12-5|TRBD2
CASGLVLASGGRTDTQYF
>TRBV7-9|TRBD1
CASSFSWDRGDEQYF
>TRBV27|.
CASNTGASEQYF
>TRBV25-1|TRBD1
CASSGPGQGKYEQYF
>TRBV6-1|.
CASRRSAPQIYEQYF
>TRBV30|TRBD1
CAWKTGTGYTGELFF
>TRBV7-9|.
CASSWHSTNEKLFF
>TRBV25-1|.
CASSDPQGRREKLFF
>TRBV2|.
CAIRTQGRDTGELFF
>TRBV13|TRBD1
CASSQGTGNGNQPQHF
>TRBV4-1|TRBD2
CASSQDWTGLAEYQETQYF
>TRBV7-6|.
CASSPPGLYSYEQYF
>TRBV27|TRBD1
CASRSQGARDEQYF
>TRBV7-9|TRBD1
CASSPTTGGHYGYTF
>TRBV27|.
CASSLGQFNEKLFF
>TRBV2|.
CASTDRNDQPQHF
>TRBV10-3|TRBD1
CAIRNRQGTLRNEQFF
>TRBV9|.
CASSVGGTPRETQYF
>TRBV7-2|TRBD1
CASSLAASGQGINEQYF
>TRBV28|TRBD1
CATSRQGGNEKLFF
>TRBV5-1|TRBD1
CASSLRQGPNEQYF
>TRBV27|TRBD1
CASSPNPPLTGRISPLHF
>TRBV5-1|TRBD2
CASSYGLAGSTDTQYF
>TRBV9|.
CASSVEAGVVETQYF
>TRBV28|TRBD2
CASSIRTSGRVLYNEQFF
>TRBV9|.
CASSVDAGAVQPQHF
>TRBV27|TRBD1
CASSLGGQRFRITGELFF
>TRBV12-2|.
CASRLANGQTNEKLFF
>TRBV20-1|.
CSARAGGEQYF
>TRBV19|TRBD2
CASSPTSGRIPSTDTQYF
>TRBV19|.
CASRSPGVDIQYF
>TRBV4-3|.
CASSQETLRSSYNEQFF